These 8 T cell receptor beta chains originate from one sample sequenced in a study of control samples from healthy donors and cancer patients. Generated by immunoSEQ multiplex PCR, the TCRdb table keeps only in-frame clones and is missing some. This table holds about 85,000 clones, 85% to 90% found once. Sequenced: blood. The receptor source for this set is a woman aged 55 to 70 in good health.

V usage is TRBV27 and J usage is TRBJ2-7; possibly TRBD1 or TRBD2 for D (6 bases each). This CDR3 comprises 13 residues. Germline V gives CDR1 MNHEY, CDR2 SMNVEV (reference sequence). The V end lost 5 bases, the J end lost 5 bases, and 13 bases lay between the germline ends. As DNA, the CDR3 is TGTGCCAGCAGTGGCGGGACATTCGACGAGCAGTACTTC. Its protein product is CASSGGTFDEQYF.

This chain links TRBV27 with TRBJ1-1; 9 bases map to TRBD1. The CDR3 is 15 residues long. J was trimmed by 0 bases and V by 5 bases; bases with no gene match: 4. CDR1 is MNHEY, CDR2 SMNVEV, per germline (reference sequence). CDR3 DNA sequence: TGTGCCAGCAGTCGACAGGGGGTTTTGAACACTGAAGCTTTCTTT. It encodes CASSRQGVLNTEAFF.

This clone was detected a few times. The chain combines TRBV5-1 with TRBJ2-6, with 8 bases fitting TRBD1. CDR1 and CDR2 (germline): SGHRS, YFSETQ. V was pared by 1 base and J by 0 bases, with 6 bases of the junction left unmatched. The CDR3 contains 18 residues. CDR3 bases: TGCGCCAGCAGCTTGTGGGCAGGGGGCGGCTCTGGGGCCAACGTCCTGACTTTC. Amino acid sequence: CASSLWAGGGSGANVLTF.

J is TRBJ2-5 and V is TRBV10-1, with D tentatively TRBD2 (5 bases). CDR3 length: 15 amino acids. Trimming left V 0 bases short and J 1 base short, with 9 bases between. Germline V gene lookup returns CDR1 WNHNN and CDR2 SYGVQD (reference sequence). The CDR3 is CASSESSAGQETQYF. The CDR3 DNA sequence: TGCGCCAGCAGTGAGTCGAGTGCGGGCCAAGAGACCCAGTACTTC.

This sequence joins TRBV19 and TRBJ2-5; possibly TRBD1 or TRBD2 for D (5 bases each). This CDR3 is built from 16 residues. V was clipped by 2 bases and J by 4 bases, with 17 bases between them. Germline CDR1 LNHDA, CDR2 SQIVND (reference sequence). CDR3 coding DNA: TGTGCCAGTAGTATATTTGGGGGAAGTCGTTTAGAGACCCAGTACTTC. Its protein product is CASSIFGGSRLETQYF.

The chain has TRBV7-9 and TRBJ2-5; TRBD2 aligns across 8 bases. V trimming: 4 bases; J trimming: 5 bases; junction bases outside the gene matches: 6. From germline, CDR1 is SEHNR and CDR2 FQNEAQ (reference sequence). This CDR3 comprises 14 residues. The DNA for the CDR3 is TGTGCCAGCAGCTCGCGGGGGGCGGTCGAGACCCAGTACTTC. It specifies CASSSRGAVETQYF.

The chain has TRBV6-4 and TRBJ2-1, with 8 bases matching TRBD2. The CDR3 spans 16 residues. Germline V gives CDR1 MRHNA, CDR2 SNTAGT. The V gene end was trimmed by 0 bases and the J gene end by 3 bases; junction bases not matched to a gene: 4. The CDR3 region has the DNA TGTGCCAGCAGTGACTCGATTAGCGGGGACTACAATGAGCAGTTCTTC. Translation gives CASSDSISGDYNEQFF.

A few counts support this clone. The chain's CDR3 is CASSVVPGSNYGYTF. CDR3 coding DNA: TGTGCCAGCAGCGTAGTCCCAGGGAGCAACTATGGCTACACCTTC. The chain carries TRBV9 and TRBJ1-2; a possible D gene is TRBD1 (5 bases). CDR3 length: 15 residues. Trimming cost V 0 bases and J 2 bases, with 11 bases left between them. The germline V gene has CDR1 SGDLS and CDR2 YYNGEE.